This passage covers 2 T cell receptor beta chains from one sample sequenced in a study of neurological immune-mediated disorders (dated by TCRdb to about 2019). Library creation used 5' RACE. The sequencer listed for this sample is Illumina HiSeq 2500. TCRdb reprocessing: public reads trimmed at Q25 with fastp, clones called with MiXCR, in-frame beta chains kept. Identical CDR3 proteins give one entry, which carries the most common genes and DNA. This sample is represented by some 24,000 distinct CDR3 sequences; roughly 7% of them were singletons. Clones ranked in the top ten supply under 5.5% of the sample. The source material was PBMCs. These TCRs come from a woman in her 40s in good health.

This clonotype was counted many times. The chain has TRBV20-1 and TRBJ1-2; TRBD1 aligns across 9 bases. Trimming removed 6 bases from V and 2 bases from J; junction bases left unmatched: 7. CDR3 length: 14 amino acids. Germline assignment: CDR1 DFQATT and CDR2 SNEGSKA (reference sequence). CDR3 coding DNA: TGCAGTGCCCCACCCGACAGGGGGAACTATGGCTACACCTTC. It yields the protein CSAPPDRGNYGYTF.

This clonotype appeared many times. The chain is built from TRBV2 and TRBJ2-7; 10 bases match TRBD2. The germline V gene encodes CDR1 SNHLY and CDR2 FYNNEI. V gave up 5 bases and J gave up 3 bases; unmatched junction bases: 7. The CDR3 runs 15 residues. CDR3: CASSPVAGGNYEQYF. The CDR3, as DNA: TGTGCCAGCAGTCCCGTAGCGGGAGGCAACTACGAGCAGTACTTC.